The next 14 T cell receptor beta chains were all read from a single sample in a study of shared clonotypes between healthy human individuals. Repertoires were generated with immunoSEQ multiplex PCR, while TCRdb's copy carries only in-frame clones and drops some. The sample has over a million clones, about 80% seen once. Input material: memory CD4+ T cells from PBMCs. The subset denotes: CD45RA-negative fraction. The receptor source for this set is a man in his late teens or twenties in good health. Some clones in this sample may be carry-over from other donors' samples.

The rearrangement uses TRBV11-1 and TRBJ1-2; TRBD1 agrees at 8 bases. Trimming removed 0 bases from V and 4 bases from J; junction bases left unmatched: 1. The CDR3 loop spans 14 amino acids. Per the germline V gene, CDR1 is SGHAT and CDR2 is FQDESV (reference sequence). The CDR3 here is CASSLAGQGYGYTF. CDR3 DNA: TGTGCCAGCAGCTTAGCTGGACAGGGCTATGGCTACACCTTC. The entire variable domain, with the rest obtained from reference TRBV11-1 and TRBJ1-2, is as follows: EAEVAQSPRYKITEKSQAVAFWCDPISGHATLYWYRQILGQGPELLVQFQDESVVDDSQLPKDRFSAERLKGVDSTLKIQPAELGDSAMYLCASSLAGQGYGYTFGSGTRLTVV.

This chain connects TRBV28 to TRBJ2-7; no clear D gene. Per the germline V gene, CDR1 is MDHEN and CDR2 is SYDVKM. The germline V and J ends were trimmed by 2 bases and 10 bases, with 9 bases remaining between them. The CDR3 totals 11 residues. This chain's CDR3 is CASSLQAFQYF. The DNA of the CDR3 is TGTGCCAGCAGTTTACAGGCCTTCCAGTACTTC.

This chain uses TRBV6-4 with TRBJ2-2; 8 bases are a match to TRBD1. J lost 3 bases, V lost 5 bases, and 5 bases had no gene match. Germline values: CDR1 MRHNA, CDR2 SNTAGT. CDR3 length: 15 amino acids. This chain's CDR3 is CASSQGASDTGELFF. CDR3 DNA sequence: TGTGCCAGCAGTCAGGGGGCTTCGGACACCGGGGAGCTGTTTTTT.

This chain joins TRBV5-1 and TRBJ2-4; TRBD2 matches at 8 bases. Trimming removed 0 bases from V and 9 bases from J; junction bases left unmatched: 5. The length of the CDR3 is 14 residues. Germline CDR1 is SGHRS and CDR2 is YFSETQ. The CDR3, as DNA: TGCGCCAGCAGCTTGGCGGGAGGGCCCGGCATTCAGTACTTC. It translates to CASSLAGGPGIQYF.

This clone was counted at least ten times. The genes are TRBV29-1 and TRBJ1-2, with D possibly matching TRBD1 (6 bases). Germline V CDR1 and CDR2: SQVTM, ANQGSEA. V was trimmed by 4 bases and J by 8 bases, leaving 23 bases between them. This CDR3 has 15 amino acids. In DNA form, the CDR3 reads TGCAGCGTTGGACTCCCTTTCGGGGGCGAAGGCGGCTACACCTTC. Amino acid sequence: CSVGLPFGGEGGYTF.

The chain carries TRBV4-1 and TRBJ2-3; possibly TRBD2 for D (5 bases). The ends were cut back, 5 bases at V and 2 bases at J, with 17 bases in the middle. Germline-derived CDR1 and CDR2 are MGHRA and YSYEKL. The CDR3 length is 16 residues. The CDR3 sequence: CASSWRSGADTDTQYF. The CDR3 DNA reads TGCGCCAGCAGCTGGCGGTCTGGAGCGGACACAGATACGCAGTATTTT.

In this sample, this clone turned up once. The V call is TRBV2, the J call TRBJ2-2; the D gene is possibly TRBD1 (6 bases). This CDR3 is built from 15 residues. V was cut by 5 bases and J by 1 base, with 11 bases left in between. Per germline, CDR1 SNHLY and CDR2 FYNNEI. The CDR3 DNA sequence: TGTGCCAGCAGTAAAGACAGGCTGAACACCGGGGAGCTGTTTTTT. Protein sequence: CASSKDRLNTGELFF.

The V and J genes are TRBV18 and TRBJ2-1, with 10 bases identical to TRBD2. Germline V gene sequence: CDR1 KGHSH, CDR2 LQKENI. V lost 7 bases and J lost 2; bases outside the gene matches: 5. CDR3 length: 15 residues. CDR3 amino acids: CASCLAGDAYNEQFF. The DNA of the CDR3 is TGTGCCAGCTGCCTAGCGGGAGATGCCTACAATGAGCAGTTCTTC.

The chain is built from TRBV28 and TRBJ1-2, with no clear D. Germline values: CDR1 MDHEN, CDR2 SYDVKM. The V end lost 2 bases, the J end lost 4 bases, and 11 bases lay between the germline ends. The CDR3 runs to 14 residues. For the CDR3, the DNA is TGTGCCAGCAGTTTAAGGGCGCCGGGCTATGGCTACACCTTC. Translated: CASSLRAPGYGYTF.

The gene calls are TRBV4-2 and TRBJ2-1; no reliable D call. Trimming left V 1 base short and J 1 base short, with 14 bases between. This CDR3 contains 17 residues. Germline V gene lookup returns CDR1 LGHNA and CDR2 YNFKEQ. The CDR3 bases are TGTGCCAGCAGCCAAGTGACCGGGTCCGGTTCCTACAATGAGCAGTTCTTC. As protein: CASSQVTGSGSYNEQFF.

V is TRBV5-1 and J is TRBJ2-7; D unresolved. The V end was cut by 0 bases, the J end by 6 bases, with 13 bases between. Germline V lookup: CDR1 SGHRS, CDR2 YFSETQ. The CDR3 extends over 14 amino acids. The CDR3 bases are TGCGCCAGCAGCTTGGTACCGGGCAGTGGCGAGCAGTACTTC. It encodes CASSLVPGSGEQYF.

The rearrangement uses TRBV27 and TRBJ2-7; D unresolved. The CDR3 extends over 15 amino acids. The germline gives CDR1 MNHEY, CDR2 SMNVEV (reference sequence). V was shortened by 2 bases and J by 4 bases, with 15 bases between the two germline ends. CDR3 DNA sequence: TGTGCCAGCAGTTTAGGCTTGGGCTGGGTGTACGAGCAGTACTTC. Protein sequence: CASSLGLGWVYEQYF.

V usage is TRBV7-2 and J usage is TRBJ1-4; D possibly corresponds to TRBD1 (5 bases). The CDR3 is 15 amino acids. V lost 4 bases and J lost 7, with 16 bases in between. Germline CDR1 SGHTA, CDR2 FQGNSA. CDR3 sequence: CASSSLRDGGEKLFF. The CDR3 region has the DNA TGTGCCAGCAGCTCCCTCAGGGATGGAGGTGAAAAACTGTTTTTT. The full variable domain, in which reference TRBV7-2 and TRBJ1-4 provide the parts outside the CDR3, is GAGVSQSPSNKVTEKGKDVELRCDPISGHTALYWYRQSLGQGLEFLIYFQGNSAPDKSGLPSDRFSAERTGGSVSTLTIQRTQQEDSAVYLCASSSLRDGGEKLFFGSGTQLSVL.

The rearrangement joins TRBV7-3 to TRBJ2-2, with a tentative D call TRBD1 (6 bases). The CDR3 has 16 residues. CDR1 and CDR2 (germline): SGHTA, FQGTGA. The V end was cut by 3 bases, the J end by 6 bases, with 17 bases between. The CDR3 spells CASSFSARGNAGELFF. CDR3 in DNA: TGTGCCAGCAGCTTCTCCGCCAGGGGTAATGCCGGGGAGCTGTTTTTT.